The clone carrying this T cell receptor (beta chain) was counted at least ten times. Its antigen is currently unknown. Quantitative 5'-RACE with molecular barcodes was used to make the TCR beta libraries. TCRdb recomputed calls from the 5' RACE reads with MiXCR, one row per CDR3 protein. The sample records more than 300,000 distinct CDR3 sequences, around a tenth being singletons. The record originates from a study of CD8 T cells in ankylosing spondylitis. Study results and caveats: Characteristic, it appeared, of ankylosing spondylitis blood was a TCR beta motif of about eight highly homologous variants.

V trimming: 0 bases; J trimming: 9 bases; junction bases outside the gene matches: 4. Germline V CDR1 and CDR2: SGDLS, YYNGEE. The CDR3 totals 14 residues. The chain links TRBV9 to TRBJ2-1; 9 bases are shared with TRBD2. This TCR was recovered from a female donor with ankylosing spondylitis or in good health (not recorded which). The specimen sequenced was blood, either unsorted or a sorted T cell fraction (not recorded which). The CDR3 loop is CASSVDSGGGEQFF. CDR3 nucleotide sequence: TGTGCCAGCAGCGTAGATAGCGGGGGTGGTGAGCAGTTCTTC.